This T cell receptor (beta chain) was found in a study of response to subunit inactivated influenza vaccine. TCRdb re-analysed the RT-PCR reads in MiXCR, keeping a single row per CDR3 protein. The sample holds some 850,000 distinct CDR3 sequences; less than 20% are singletons and the top ten take approximately 11%. Notes on this clonotype: Its specificity is unknown.

Notes on the study in general: Authors suggested that a seasonal influenza vaccination recruits few new T cells each time.

This CDR3 is built from 14 residues. The ends were cut back, 4 bases at V and 3 bases at J, with 12 bases in the middle. The clonotype comes from a man over 45 who received an inactivated influenza vaccine. The gene calls are TRBV12-3 or TRBV12-4 and TRBJ2-5; D possibly corresponds to TRBD2 (5 bases). The input for sequencing was PBMCs from blood, taken more than 4 days after vaccination. CDR3 coding DNA: TGTGCCAGCAGTTCTGTACAGAGGGAAGAGACCCAGTACTTC. Translation gives CASSSVQREETQYF.